Following are 28 T cell receptor beta chains from one sample sequenced in a study of control samples from healthy donors and cancer patients. Repertoires were generated with immunoSEQ multiplex PCR, while TCRdb's copy carries only in-frame clones and drops some. In the table there are about 150,000 clones, over 90% of which are singletons. Sequencing input: blood. These receptors all come from a man aged 50 to 60 in good health.

The V gene is TRBV11-2, the J gene TRBJ2-7; possible D gene TRBD2, 5 bases. V was trimmed by 0 bases and J by 3 bases, leaving 6 bases between them. The germline gives CDR1 SGHAT, CDR2 FQNNGV. This CDR3 is built from 13 residues. The CDR3 spells CASSLERDYEQYF. DNA for the CDR3: TGTGCCAGCAGCTTAGAACGGGACTACGAGCAGTACTTC. Drawing the rest from reference TRBV11-2 and TRBJ2-7, the complete variable domain is EAGVAQSPRYKIIEKRQSVAFWCNPISGHATLYWYQQILGQGPKLLIQFQNNGVVDDSQLPKDRFSAERLKGVDSTLKIQPAKLEDSAVYLCASSLERDYEQYFGPGTRLTVT.

The gene calls are TRBV19 and TRBJ1-1; 7 bases are shared with TRBD1. Trimming at V came to 6 bases and at J to 3 bases, leaving 13 bases not matched to a gene. This CDR3 region has 16 residues. The germline CDR1 and CDR2 sequences are LNHDA and SQIVND (reference sequence). CDR3 bases: TGTGCCAGTAGCACACGAACAGGGGTGTCGGACACTGAAGCTTTCTTT. Its translation: CASSTRTGVSDTEAFF.

V usage is TRBV3-1 (or the pseudogene TRBV3-2) and J usage is TRBJ1-3; no clear D. V lost 1 base and J 2 bases, leaving 6 bases between the germline ends. The CDR3 has 14 residues. Looked up from germline, CDR1 is LGHDT and CDR2 is YNNKEL (reference sequence). CDR3 sequence: CASSQGFPGNTIYF. DNA for the CDR3: TGTGCCAGCAGCCAAGGCTTTCCTGGAAACACCATATATTTT.

This sequence joins TRBV27 and TRBJ1-2; the match to TRBD1 covers 7 bases. The V gene end was trimmed by 4 bases and the J gene end by 2 bases; junction bases not matched to a gene: 7. This CDR3 contains 15 residues. Germline values: CDR1 MNHEY, CDR2 SMNVEV (reference sequence). CDR3 sequence (DNA): TGTGCCAGCAGTTCTGGGACAGCTTCGAACTATGGCTACACCTTC. It is translated as CASSSGTASNYGYTF.

The CDR3 DNA is TGTGCCAGCTCACCGCTGGGGGTAAGGGACACTGAAGCTTTCTTT. Amino acid sequence: CASSPLGVRDTEAFF. This chain joins TRBV18 and TRBJ1-1, with a tentative D call TRBD1 (5 bases). The CDR3 runs 15 residues. V lost 3 bases, J lost 3 bases, and 14 bases lay in between. CDR1 and CDR2 (germline): KGHSH, LQKENI.

CDR3 DNA: TGTGCACCCTCCAGGCTAGCGGGTAGTTTGTTCTTC. Encoded protein: CAPSRLAGSLFF. This rearrangement joins TRBV5-8 to TRBJ2-1; 8 bases line up with TRBD2. CDR3 length equals 12 residues. The germline V gene has CDR1 SGHTS and CDR2 YDEGEE.

This clone turned up a few times. V and J are TRBV4-1 and TRBJ2-7; TRBD1 or TRBD2 may be the D gene (5 bases each). The germline V gene has CDR1 MGHRA and CDR2 YSYEKL. V was pared by 5 bases and J by 0 bases, with 17 bases between. The CDR3 spans 16 residues. The CDR3 bases are TGCGCCAGCAGCAAGGGGCTTACAGCGGACTCCTACGAGCAGTACTTC. Its translation is CASSKGLTADSYEQYF.

The chain uses TRBV5-1 and TRBJ2-3; D possibly corresponds to TRBD2 (6 bases). V was pared by 4 bases and J by 10 bases, with 19 bases between. Germline CDR1 reads SGHRS; CDR2 reads YFSETQ. CDR3 length: 14 residues. This chain's CDR3 is CASSLGPTEGSQYF. In DNA, the CDR3 is TGCGCCAGCAGCCTCGGACCCACGGAGGGATCGCAGTATTTT.

This clone showed up just once. The chain couples TRBV6-5 to TRBJ1-2; 9 bases fit TRBD1. The CDR3 loop spans 15 amino acids. Germline loops: CDR1 MNHEY, CDR2 SVGAGI. Unmatched junction bases numbered 6, after V lost 0 bases and J lost 7 bases. CDR3: CASSYSKQGAGGYTF. The DNA for the CDR3 is TGTGCCAGCAGTTACTCGAAACAGGGGGCCGGTGGCTACACCTTC.

The genes are TRBV4-1 and TRBJ2-2; 7 bases match TRBD2. Germline CDR1 and CDR2: MGHRA and YSYEKL. CDR3 size: 21 residues. Unmatched junction bases numbered 20, after V lost 4 bases and J lost 0 bases. The CDR3 nucleotides are TGCGCCAGCAGCCCCCCCCTAGGCGGGAGAGGTATCACTCCGAACACCGGGGAGCTGTTTTTT. This translates into CASSPPLGGRGITPNTGELFF.

The chain employs TRBV27 and TRBJ1-5, with D hard to call. The germline V gene encodes CDR1 MNHEY and CDR2 SMNVEV (reference sequence). V lost 3 bases to trimming and J lost 0 bases, with 15 bases between them. The length of the CDR3 is 17 residues. CDR3: CASSFTPLTYSNQPQHF. The CDR3 nucleotides read TGTGCCAGCAGTTTTACACCGCTCACCTATAGCAATCAGCCCCAGCATTTT.

This clone is a singleton in its sample. The chain uses TRBV30 and TRBJ1-2; maybe TRBD1 (5 bases). CDR1 and CDR2 (germline): GTSNPN, SVGIG (reference sequence). The CDR3 is made up of 15 amino acids. The ends were cut back, 3 bases at V and 4 bases at J, with 18 bases in the middle. This CDR3 reads CAWSAPDKGSYGYTF. CDR3 nucleotides: TGTGCCTGGAGCGCCCCGGACAAGGGCTCCTATGGCTACACCTTC.

The V gene is TRBV3-1 (or the pseudogene TRBV3-2), the J gene TRBJ2-7, with 9 bases identical to TRBD2. Germline V gene data show CDR1 as LGHDT and CDR2 as YNNKEL (reference sequence). The CDR3 loop spans 15 amino acids. Trimming took 3 bases from V and 2 from J; bases not matched to a gene: 5. Written as DNA, the CDR3 is TGTGCCAGCAGCCATGGAGCGGGAGGAACCTACGAGCAGTACTTC. Its translation: CASSHGAGGTYEQYF.

The chain joins TRBV3-1 (or the pseudogene TRBV3-2) to TRBJ2-5; possibly TRBD1 for D (6 bases). CDR1 is LGHDT and CDR2 is YNNKEL in the germline V gene (reference sequence). Trimming took 7 bases from V and 5 from J, leaving 11 bases between them. There are 12 residues in the CDR3. CDR3 DNA: TGTGCCAGCACAGGGGTGGGGGAGACCCAGTACTTC. Translation: CASTGVGETQYF.

This clone was detected only once. The J gene is TRBJ1-1, the V gene TRBV21-1. TRBV21-1 is a documented pseudogene. This CDR3 comprises 13 residues. Here the CDR3 reads CASTPPLDTEAFF. The CDR3 DNA reads as TGTGCCAGCACCCCACCACTGGACACTGAAGCTTTCTTT.

The gene calls are TRBV5-5 and TRBJ2-3; D may be TRBD2 (7 bases). CDR1 is SGHKS and CDR2 is YYEKEE in the germline V gene (reference sequence). The CDR3 runs 16 residues. V lost 0 bases, J lost 6 bases, and 17 bases lay in between. The CDR3 loop reads CASSLEGGSLRDTQYF. The CDR3, as DNA: TGTGCCAGCAGCTTGGAGGGGGGGTCCCTCAGGGATACGCAGTATTTT.

CDR3 DNA sequence: TGTGCCAGCAGTTCAGGGTGGAGCTACGAGCAGTACTTC. Translated, it gives CASSSGWSYEQYF. J is TRBJ2-7 and V is TRBV6-6; perhaps TRBD1 as D (5 bases). Germline CDR1 and CDR2: MNHNY and SVGAGI (reference sequence). The CDR3 is 13 residues long. V lost 4 bases and J lost 3, with 10 bases in between.

The chain combines TRBV12-3 or TRBV12-4 with TRBJ2-2, with no clear D. This CDR3 is built from 13 residues. Trimming left V 0 bases short and J 9 bases short, with 8 bases between. In DNA form, the CDR3 reads TGTGCCAGCAGTTTAGCGCTCCGATGGGAGCTGTTTTTT. This gives the protein CASSLALRWELFF.

The V gene is TRBV28, the J gene TRBJ1-5; D may be TRBD1 (5 bases). Germline loops: CDR1 MDHEN, CDR2 SYDVKM. This CDR3 spans 14 amino acids. Trimming left V 3 bases short and J 6 bases short, with 12 bases between. DNA for the CDR3: TGTGCCAGCAGTTTTTCACAGGTGGCTCAGCCCCAGCATTTT. Translation: CASSFSQVAQPQHF.

This chain joins TRBV28 and TRBJ1-1, with D possibly matching TRBD1 (5 bases). Germline V lookup: CDR1 MDHEN, CDR2 SYDVKM. Trimming left V 2 bases short and J 4 bases short, with 14 bases between. The CDR3 is 15 amino acids. CDR3 coding DNA: TGTGCCAGCAGTTTAGCACGGGGCCGCGGCACTGAAGCTTTCTTT. The encoded protein is CASSLARGRGTEAFF.

This sequence joins TRBV4-1 and TRBJ2-5; 10 nucleotides line up with TRBD2. CDR3 length: 17 residues. CDR1 and CDR2 from the germline V gene are MGHRA and YSYEKL. The V gene end was trimmed by 1 base and the J gene end by 3 bases; junction bases not matched to a gene: 8. The chain's CDR3 is CASSQGARLAGKETQYF. The CDR3 DNA sequence: TGCGCCAGCAGCCAAGGGGCAAGACTAGCGGGTAAAGAGACCCAGTACTTC.

V and J are TRBV28 and TRBJ2-7; 7 positions match TRBD1. Per the germline V gene, CDR1 is MDHEN and CDR2 is SYDVKM. With 4 bases clipped from V and 2 bases from J, the junction kept 5 bases outside the gene matches. This CDR3 has 14 residues. The chain's CDR3 is CASSSPGQPYEQYF. The CDR3 DNA reads as TGTGCCAGCAGTTCTCCGGGACAGCCCTACGAGCAGTACTTC.

This clone was counted a single time. The chain recombines TRBV29-1 with TRBJ1-1, with D perhaps matching TRBD1 (6 bases). V gave up 7 bases and J gave up 1 base, with 7 bases separating them. The germline V gene encodes CDR1 SQVTM and CDR2 ANQGSEA. The CDR3 totals 11 residues. The CDR3 sequence: CSAGQNTEAFF. In DNA form, the CDR3 reads TGCAGCGCGGGACAGAACACTGAAGCTTTCTTT. Using reference TRBV29-1 and TRBJ1-1 for the parts outside the CDR3, the full variable domain is SAVISQKPSRDICQRGTSLTIQCQVDSQVTMMFWYRQQPGQSLTLIATANQGSEATYESGFVIDKFPISRPNLTFSTLTVSNMSPEDSSIYLCSAGQNTEAFFGQGTRLTVV.

This chain uses TRBV5-1 with TRBJ2-5; TRBD1 matches at 11 bases. V shed 4 bases and J 5 bases; nucleotides not matched to a gene: 4. CDR1 is SGHRS and CDR2 is YFSETQ in the germline V gene. The CDR3 spans 14 residues. Here the CDR3 reads CASSVGTGGETQYF. DNA for the CDR3: TGCGCCAGCAGCGTCGGGACAGGGGGTGAGACCCAGTACTTC.

The rearrangement links TRBV4-1 to TRBJ2-1, with D hard to call. Germline values: CDR1 MGHRA, CDR2 YSYEKL. Trimming left V 4 bases short and J 4 bases short, with 20 bases between. This CDR3 is built from 17 residues. The CDR3 coding sequence is TGCGCCAGCAGCCGAACCCCGGCAGAGCTCGTATACAATGAGCAGTTCTTC. Protein product: CASSRTPAELVYNEQFF.

The genes are TRBV11-2 and TRBJ1-2; TRBD1 is a possible D gene (6 bases). Trimming removed 0 bases from V and 8 bases from J, with 16 bases in between. The CDR3 loop spans 15 amino acids. Germline lookup yields CDR1 SGHAT and CDR2 FQNNGV. The CDR3 coding sequence is TGTGCCAGCAGCTTAGAACAGTCAGGGGTGAAGGGCTACACCTTC. It is translated as CASSLEQSGVKGYTF.

This chain uses TRBV4-1 with TRBJ2-5; D unclear. Between the trimmed V and J ends, which lost 1 base and 5 bases, there was a span of 8 bases. The germline V gene has CDR1 MGHRA and CDR2 YSYEKL. The CDR3 runs to 13 residues. CDR3 amino acids: CASSQVLGETQYF. CDR3 in DNA: TGCGCCAGCAGCCAAGTTTTGGGGGAGACCCAGTACTTC.

V usage is TRBV19 and J usage is TRBJ2-7; 7 positions agree with TRBD1. V trimming: 1 base; J trimming: 2 bases; junction bases outside the gene matches: 8. The germline gives CDR1 LNHDA, CDR2 SQIVND (reference sequence). CDR3 length: 16 residues. CDR3 in DNA: TGTGCCAGTAGTATAGGCCCCCGACAGGGCGCCTACGAGCAGTACTTC. Translated: CASSIGPRQGAYEQYF.